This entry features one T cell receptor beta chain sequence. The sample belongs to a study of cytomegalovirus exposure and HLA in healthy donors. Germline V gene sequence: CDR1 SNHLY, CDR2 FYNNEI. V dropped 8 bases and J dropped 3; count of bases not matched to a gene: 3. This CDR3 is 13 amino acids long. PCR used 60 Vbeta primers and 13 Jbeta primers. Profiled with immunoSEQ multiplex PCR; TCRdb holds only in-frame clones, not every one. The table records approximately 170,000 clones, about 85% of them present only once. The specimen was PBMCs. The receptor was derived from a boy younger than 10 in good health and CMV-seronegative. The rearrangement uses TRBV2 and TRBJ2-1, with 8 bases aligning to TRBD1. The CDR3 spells CASQTGDYNEQFF. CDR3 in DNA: TGTGCCAGCCAGACAGGGGACTACAATGAGCAGTTCTTC.